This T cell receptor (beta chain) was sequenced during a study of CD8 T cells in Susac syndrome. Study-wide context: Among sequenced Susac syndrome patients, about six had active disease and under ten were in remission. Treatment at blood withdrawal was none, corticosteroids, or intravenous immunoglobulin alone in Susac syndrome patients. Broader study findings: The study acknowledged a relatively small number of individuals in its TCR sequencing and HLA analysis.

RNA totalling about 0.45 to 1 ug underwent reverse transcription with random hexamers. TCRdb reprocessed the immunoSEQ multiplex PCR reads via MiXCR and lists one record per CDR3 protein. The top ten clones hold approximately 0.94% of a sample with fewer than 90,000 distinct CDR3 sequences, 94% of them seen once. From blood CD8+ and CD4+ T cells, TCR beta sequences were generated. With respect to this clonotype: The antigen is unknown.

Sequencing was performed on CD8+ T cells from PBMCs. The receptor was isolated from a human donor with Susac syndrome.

The CDR3 is CASSYEDRGYEQYF. CDR3 nucleotides: TGTGCCAGCAGTTACGAGGACAGGGGCTACGAGCAGTACTTC. The V gene is TRBV6-5, the J gene TRBJ2-7; 9 bases line up with TRBD1. The CDR3 runs to 14 residues. Germline lookup yields CDR1 MNHEY and CDR2 SVGAGI. V trimming: 2 bases; J trimming: 3 bases; junction bases outside the gene matches: 2.